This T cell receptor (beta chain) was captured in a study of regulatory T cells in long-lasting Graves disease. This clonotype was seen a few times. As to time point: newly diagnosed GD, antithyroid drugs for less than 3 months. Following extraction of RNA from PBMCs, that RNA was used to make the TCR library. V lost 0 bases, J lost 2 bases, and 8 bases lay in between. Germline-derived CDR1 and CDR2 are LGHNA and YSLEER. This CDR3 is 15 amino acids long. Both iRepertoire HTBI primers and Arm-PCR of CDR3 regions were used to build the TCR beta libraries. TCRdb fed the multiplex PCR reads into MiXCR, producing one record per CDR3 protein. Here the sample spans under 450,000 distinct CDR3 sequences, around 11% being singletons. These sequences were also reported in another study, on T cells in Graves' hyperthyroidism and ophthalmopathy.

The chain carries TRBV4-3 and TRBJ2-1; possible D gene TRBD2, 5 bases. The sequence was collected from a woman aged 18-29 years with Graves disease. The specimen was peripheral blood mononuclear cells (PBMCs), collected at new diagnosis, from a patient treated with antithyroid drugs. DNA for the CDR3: TGCGCCAGCAGCCAAGAACCGGGGACCTACAATGAGCAGTTCTTC. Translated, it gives CASSQEPGTYNEQFF.